The T cell receptor beta chain under discussion was sequenced for a study of blood T cell repertoires in COVID-19 (dated by TCRdb to the early 2020s). For the wider study: Samples from collaborators originated in the United States, Italy and Spain and spanned both the acute and convalescent phases of COVID-19. The prospective study material was composed of cDNA or gDNA derived from T cells, B-cell-depleted T cells, or PBMCs. Subjects who had been exposed to COVID-19, were actively infected with it, or had recovered from it provided the deeply sampled blood TCRbeta repertoires that made up the dataset. The repertoires were released in a freely available public database meant as a resource for research on the immune response to SARS-CoV-2. The samples were drawn from the first 160 participants of the ongoing ImmuneRACE study and from about 1,200 subjects provided by 6 global collaborators. Sample metadata almost always included a de-identified subject ID, COVID-19 status, age in years and sex. Where HLA class I and class II types were available, the types were taken from metadata supplied by the sample provider, not from assay-based typing.

CDR1 and CDR2, looked up from the germline V gene, are MNHEY and SVGEGT. The CDR3 runs 16 residues from the cysteine to the phenylalanine. The CDR3 DNA has 48 bases and is translated from base 1. V and J are truncated by 2 bases and 7 bases respectively, leaving an intervening sequence of 18 bases. With regard to this clone: No antigen is known for it. No base-level quality is on record; no much larger clone is a single base apart.

Overall results and qualifications from the work: The quantity of clinical and demographic metadata differed by source and by participant and was supplied without curation.

The collaborating institutions used their own protocols to collect whole blood in K2EDTA tubes. For TCRbeta analysis, collaborators shipped samples as frozen whole blood, isolated PBMCs, or DNA extracted from either of those sample types. TCRbeta CDR3 regions were amplified from genomic DNA using the immunoSEQ Assay, a bias-controlled multiplex PCR. As for how the authors treated the data: Nucleated cell counts per sample were estimated from amplification of reference gene primers within the assay. To quantify the absolute abundance of each unique TCRbeta CDR3 rearrangement, sequence reads were collapsed and filtered. Productive Simpson clonality was computed per sample as the square root of Simpson's diversity index over productive rearrangements. The immuneACCESS repertoire file appears here via TCRdb, limited to in-frame rearrangements. These files lack a portion of the clones; in checked studies, under half of the deficit traces to unresolved V genes, and the cause of the others is not known. V and J calls plus clone size are reproduced from that table; the DNA served to infer D and trimming. For this sample there are 45,000 to 55,000 clones; over 80% appear just once. The ten largest clones take up roughly 5% of the sample.

Recombination linked TRBV6-2 or TRBV6-3 to TRBJ2-1; TRBD1 is a possible D gene, resting on 6 matching bases. The source is a human donor in a cohort sampled during active COVID-19. Sequenced material: peripheral blood. Here is the DNA: TGTGCCAGCAGTTACCCGAGGGGGATTGCAATAAATGAGCAGTTCTTC. This codes for CASSYPRGIAINEQFF.